The 13 T cell receptor beta chains reported below all come from one sample, sequenced in a study of blood T cell repertoires in COVID-19. Repertoires were generated with immunoSEQ multiplex PCR, while TCRdb's copy carries only in-frame clones and drops some. Of about 140,000 clones listed, 88% are singletons. The sample was peripheral blood. All receptors derive from a man between 65 and 79 years old with acute or convalescent COVID-19.

V usage is TRBV3-1 (or the pseudogene TRBV3-2) and J usage is TRBJ2-3; 7 bases align to TRBD2. V trimming: 1 base; J trimming: 6 bases; junction bases outside the gene matches: 7. CDR1 and CDR2 from the germline V gene are LGHDT and YNNKEL (reference sequence). This CDR3 is 15 amino acids long. Written as DNA, the CDR3 is TGTGCCAGCAGCCAAGGGGCGGGAGTGGTGGATACGCAGTATTTT. Translated: CASSQGAGVVDTQYF.

The rearrangement links TRBV4-2 to TRBJ2-3; 8 bases map to TRBD2. The junction had 8 bases not matched to a gene; V was cut back by 1 base and J by 5 bases. Germline loops: CDR1 LGHNA, CDR2 YNFKEQ. There are 16 residues in the CDR3. The CDR3 coding sequence is TGTGCCAGCAGCCAAGCCCGGGGGGGCCAGGTAGATACGCAGTATTTT. It is translated as CASSQARGGQVDTQYF.

The V call is TRBV2, the J call TRBJ1-5; D possibly corresponds to TRBD1 (6 bases). CDR1 is SNHLY and CDR2 is FYNNEI in the germline V gene. The V end was cut by 8 bases, the J end by 5 bases, with 13 bases between. The CDR3 covers 13 residues. The CDR3 DNA reads TGTGCCAGCGCCTGGACAGCAGATCAGCCCCAGCATTTT. This codes for CASAWTADQPQHF.

This chain's CDR3 is CATGRRGEGTEAFF. The CDR3 region has the DNA TGTGCCACCGGGCGTCGTGGGGAGGGGACTGAAGCTTTCTTT. The V gene is TRBV5-8, the J gene TRBJ1-1, with TRBD1 as a possible D gene (5 bases). Trimming removed 9 bases at V and 5 bases at J, with 20 bases between. CDR1 and CDR2 from the germline V gene are SGHTS and YDEGEE. The CDR3 totals 14 residues.

This chain uses TRBV7-2 with TRBJ2-7, with TRBD2 identical over 13 bases. The V segment lost 4 bases and the J segment 4 bases; nucleotides outside the gene matches: 7. Germline-derived CDR1 and CDR2 are SGHTA and FQGNSA. The CDR3 loop spans 16 amino acids. CDR3 sequence: CASSSRTSGGLYEQYF. Here the CDR3 DNA reads TGTGCCAGCAGCTCTCGGACTAGCGGGGGTCTGTACGAGCAGTACTTC.

On this clone itself: Other DNA sequences in the same sample also yield this CDR3. The CDR3 protein is CASSFGGSYEQYF. CDR3 sequence (DNA): TGTGCCAGCAGTTTCGGCGGGTCCTACGAGCAGTACTTC. The rearrangement links TRBV12-3 or TRBV12-4 to TRBJ2-7; D perhaps matches TRBD2 (5 bases). The V end was cut by 3 bases, the J end by 1 base, with 7 bases between. This CDR3 spans 13 amino acids.

This chain uses TRBV5-4 with TRBJ2-7; TRBD2 agrees at 15 bases. The J segment lost 0 bases and the V segment lost 4 bases, leaving 5 bases of the junction unmatched. The CDR3 runs to 17 residues. Germline V lookup: CDR1 SGHNT, CDR2 YYREEE (reference sequence). The CDR3 sequence: CASSLGLAGGSSYEQYF. CDR3 sequence (DNA): TGTGCCAGCAGCCTGGGACTAGCGGGAGGAAGCTCCTACGAGCAGTACTTC.

This clone has a handful of counts. The chain joins TRBV27 to TRBJ2-7, with 7 positions matching TRBD2. Germline V gene lookup returns CDR1 MNHEY and CDR2 SMNVEV (reference sequence). The junction had 6 bases not matched to a gene; V was cut back by 4 bases and J by 6 bases. This CDR3 has 13 amino acids. The CDR3 spells CASSSGGGREQYF. The CDR3 DNA reads as TGTGCCAGCAGTTCGGGGGGAGGGCGCGAGCAGTACTTC.

The rearrangement uses TRBV5-1 and TRBJ2-1; TRBD1 agrees at 8 bases. CDR3 length: 15 residues. The germline gives CDR1 SGHRS, CDR2 YFSETQ. V gave up 4 bases and J gave up 4 bases; unmatched junction bases: 7. CDR3 protein: CASSLSGQAYNEQFF. The CDR3 coding sequence is TGCGCCAGCAGCCTGTCGGGACAGGCTTACAATGAGCAGTTCTTC.

This clone was detected ten times or more. V and J are TRBV19 and TRBJ2-1, with 10 bases lining up with TRBD2. The germline V gene has CDR1 LNHDA and CDR2 SQIVND (reference sequence). The CDR3 totals 15 residues. V trimming: 3 bases; J trimming: 6 bases; junction bases outside the gene matches: 5. CDR3 DNA: TGTGCCAGTAGTATGGTATGGACTAGCGGCAATGAGCAGTTCTTC. Translated, it gives CASSMVWTSGNEQFF.

V and J are TRBV10-3 and TRBJ1-2; the D is unclear. The CDR3 contains 13 residues. V gave up 8 bases and J gave up 4 bases, with 14 bases separating them. In germline, CDR1 is ENHRY, CDR2 SYGVKD. CDR3 amino acids: CAIRLKDSYGYTF. DNA for the CDR3: TGTGCCATCCGCCTGAAAGACTCCTATGGCTACACCTTC.

This clone showed up just a few times. V is TRBV28 and J is TRBJ2-7; D remains ambiguous. The length of the CDR3 is 14 residues. V was cut by 5 bases and J by 1 base, with 12 bases left in between. The germline gives CDR1 MDHEN, CDR2 SYDVKM. This CDR3 is CASSVNSGSYEQYF. In nucleotides, the CDR3 is TGTGCCAGCAGTGTCAACAGTGGATCCTACGAGCAGTACTTC.

The rearrangement uses TRBV28 and TRBJ2-4; D may be TRBD2 (5 bases). V was shortened by 6 bases and J by 1 base, with 13 bases between the two germline ends. CDR3 size: 15 residues. Germline V gene sequence: CDR1 MDHEN, CDR2 SYDVKM. Written as DNA, the CDR3 is TGTGCCAGCAGACCCTCCGGGGTTGCCAAAAACATTCAGTACTTC. It encodes CASRPSGVAKNIQYF. Variable domain in full (rest from reference TRBV28 and TRBJ2-4): DVKVTQSSRYLVKRTGEKVFLECVQDMDHENMFWYRQDPGLGLRLIYFSYDVKMKEKGDIPEGYSVSREKKERFSLILESASTNQTSMYLCASRPSGVAKNIQYFGAGTRLSVL.